This record concerns one TCR beta chain sequence. Data came from immunoSEQ multiplex PCR; TCRdb stores just in-frame clones and leaves some out. The table has fewer than 350,000 clones, just over 90% seen once; the top ten hold approximately 2.5%. The data stem from a study of blood T cell repertoires in COVID-19. Germline assignment: CDR1 MNHEY and CDR2 SVGAGI. V was cut by 8 bases and J by 7 bases, with 18 bases left in between. This CDR3 comprises 15 residues. The chain employs TRBV6-5 and TRBJ1-6; D perhaps matches TRBD1 (6 bases). Source material: PBMCs or T cells enriched from blood (not recorded which). The clonotype comes from a woman between 40 and 50 years old with acute COVID-19. CDR3 amino acids: CASSTDGGGNSPLHF. DNA of the CDR3: TGTGCCAGCTCGACGGATGGGGGCGGCAATTCACCCCTCCACTTT.